This is a list of T cell receptor beta chains from one sample in a study of beta chain features in type 1 diabetes. TCRdb's copy holds only in-frame clones and misses some; the assay was immunoSEQ multiplex PCR. The table shows around 690,000 clones, with 9.5% to 15% occurring only once. Sequencing was performed on naive CD4+ T cells from blood. These receptors came from a man aged 25-45 years with type 1 diabetes. Each CDR3 is given with its conserved first and last residue. A D gene is named only where the DNA matches it firmly. Clone size appears in some rows only: once, few, many, or a class for an expanded clone.

J gene: TRBJ2-1; V gene: TRBV7-6; D gene: NA; clone size: NA; CDR3 length: 17; CDR3 protein: CASSLARQGKDYNEQFF; CDR3 DNA: TGTGCCAGCAGCTTAGCGCGTCAGGGGAAGGACTACAATGAGCAGTTCTTC
J gene: TRBJ2-2; V gene: TRBV7-2; D gene: NA; clone size: few; CDR3 length: 12; CDR3 protein: CASPESTGELFF; CDR3 DNA: TGTGCCAGCCCAGAGAGCACCGGGGAGCTGTTTTTT
J gene: TRBJ2-3; V gene: TRBV19; D gene: TRBD1; clone size: NA; CDR3 length: 15; CDR3 protein: CASLPGTGVSDTQYF; CDR3 DNA: TGTGCCAGTCTTCCGGGGACAGGGGTTTCAGATACGCAGTATTTT
J gene: TRBJ1-5; V gene: TRBV16; D gene: NA; clone size: few; CDR3 length: 14; CDR3 protein: CASSHGRNNQPQHF; CDR3 DNA: TGTGCCAGCAGCCATGGAAGGAACAATCAGCCCCAGCATTTT
J gene: TRBJ2-3; V gene: TRBV6-1; D gene: NA; clone size: few; CDR3 length: 13; CDR3 protein: CASRQTDTDTQYF; CDR3 DNA: TGTGCCAGCAGACAGACCGACACAGATACGCAGTATTTT
J gene: TRBJ2-7; V gene: TRBV30; D gene: TRBD2; clone size: NA; CDR3 length: 18; CDR3 protein: CAWSPAPLGLAGTYEQYF; CDR3 DNA: TGTGCCTGGAGTCCAGCCCCCCTTGGACTAGCCGGAACCTACGAGCAGTACTTC
J gene: TRBJ1-5; V gene: TRBV18; D gene: NA; clone size: NA; CDR3 length: 15; CDR3 protein: CASSPIGSSNQPQHF; CDR3 DNA: TGTGCCAGCTCACCAATCGGGTCAAGCAATCAGCCCCAGCATTTT
J gene: TRBJ1-4; V gene: TRBV25-1; D gene: NA; clone size: NA; CDR3 length: 16; CDR3 protein: CASSEYTVATNEKLFF; CDR3 DNA: TGTGCCAGCAGTGAATACACAGTCGCTACTAATGAAAAACTGTTTTTT
J gene: TRBJ2-5; V gene: TRBV7-9; D gene: NA; clone size: NA; CDR3 length: 13; CDR3 protein: CASSLAGSETQYF; CDR3 DNA: TGTGCCAGCAGCTTAGCGGGGTCAGAGACCCAGTACTTC
J gene: TRBJ2-5; V gene: TRBV5-6; D gene: NA; clone size: few; CDR3 length: 14; CDR3 protein: CASSLRGPGETQYF; CDR3 DNA: TGTGCCAGCAGCTTGCGAGGGCCAGGGGAGACCCAGTACTTC
J gene: TRBJ2-3; V gene: TRBV9; D gene: TRBD2; clone size: few; CDR3 length: 18; CDR3 protein: CASSVEPGLAGVTDTQYF; CDR3 DNA: TGTGCCAGCAGCGTAGAGCCGGGACTAGCGGGGGTCACAGATACGCAGTATTTT
J gene: TRBJ1-1; V gene: TRBV9; D gene: NA; clone size: NA; CDR3 length: 12; CDR3 protein: CASSADSTEAFF; CDR3 DNA: TGTGCCAGCAGCGCCGACAGCACTGAAGCTTTCTTT
J gene: TRBJ2-2; V gene: TRBV9; D gene: TRBD2; clone size: NA; CDR3 length: 15; CDR3 protein: CASSVRGGSTGELFF; CDR3 DNA: TGTGCCAGCAGCGTTCGCGGGGGTTCCACCGGGGAGCTGTTTTTT
J gene: TRBJ1-3; V gene: TRBV27; D gene: TRBD1; clone size: NA; CDR3 length: 15; CDR3 protein: CASRRGGGPGNTIYF; CDR3 DNA: TGTGCCAGCCGCAGGGGAGGGGGCCCTGGAAACACCATATATTTT
J gene: TRBJ2-3; V gene: TRBV30; D gene: NA; clone size: NA; CDR3 length: 12; CDR3 protein: CAWSVPADTQYF; CDR3 DNA: TGTGCCTGGAGTGTACCGGCCGATACGCAGTATTTT